This T cell receptor (beta chain) comes out of a study of blood T cell repertoires in COVID-19. The protocol was immunoSEQ multiplex PCR, while the TCRdb copy is restricted to in-frame clones and leaves out a portion. Seen here are about 160,000 clones, around 93% observed once, and the top ten hold under 5%. Losses at the gene ends were 0 bases for V and 5 bases for J; bases not matched to a gene: 4. The CDR3 covers 15 residues. CDR1 LGHNA and CDR2 YSLEER come from the germline V gene. The chain combines TRBV4-3 with TRBJ2-1; 7 bases agree with TRBD2. The sample comprised peripheral blood. The receptor was derived from a woman aged 45-65 years with acute or convalescent COVID-19. The CDR3: CASSQDGRENNEQFF. In nucleotides, the CDR3 is TGCGCCAGCAGCCAAGATGGGCGGGAGAACAATGAGCAGTTCTTC.